This TCR beta chain appears in the sequencing data of a study of early T cells in non-severe SARS-CoV-2 infection. Via MiXCR, TCRdb re-called the 5' RACE reads, giving one row per CDR3 protein. The sample records approximately 43,000 distinct CDR3 sequences, approximately 7.1% being singletons. Germline loops: CDR1 LNHDA, CDR2 SQIVND (reference sequence). Trimming took 4 bases from V and 6 from J, leaving 7 bases between them. This CDR3 contains 12 residues. The rearrangement links TRBV19 to TRBJ1-5; no firm D call. This receptor was obtained from an adult who was a healthcare worker with PCR-confirmed SARS-CoV-2 infection or an uninfected control (not recorded which). Sequencing was performed on whole blood. CDR3: CASSSGGQPQHF. The CDR3 bases are TGTGCCAGTAGTAGCGGTGGTCAGCCCCAGCATTTT.